The entry that follows covers one TCR beta chain sequence. Its antigen is unknown. This sample was included in a study of cytotoxic CD8 clonotypes in ibrutinib-treated CLL. Study-level findings and limits: Shared public clonotypes were rare, and on treatment they either got smaller or stayed the same.

The data were produced by immunoSEQ multiplex PCR, yet TCRdb's version contains in-frame clones alone and is incomplete. The sample carries roughly 130,000 clones, around 80% recorded once. From germline, CDR1 is MGHRA and CDR2 YSYEKL. The CDR3 covers 16 residues. V gave up 4 bases and J gave up 1 base, with 16 bases separating them. The receptor's source is a human donor with chronic lymphocytic leukemia. V is TRBV4-1 and J is TRBJ1-2; a weak D match, TRBD1 (5 bases). The specimen comprised PBMCs, sampled after 12 months of ibrutinib treatment. The CDR3 DNA reads as TGCGCCAGCAGCCGAGGGAACGGGGCTTATAACTATGGCTACACCTTC. Its protein product is CASSRGNGAYNYGYTF.